This note documents a single T cell receptor (beta chain) sequence. What antigen it recognizes has not been identified. No base quality values were provided; no much bigger clone lies one nucleotide off. The record originates from a study of technical replicates of blood from a handful of donors (TCRdb year 2017). Receptor libraries were prepared by the immunoSEQ multiplex PCR assay. The table was pulled from immuneACCESS by TCRdb, which kept in-frame rearrangements only. Such tables lose some clones; where checked, under half of the loss comes from unresolved V genes, and the rest has no known cause. This sample gives about 62,000 clones in total; 89% of them show up just once. Around 4.8% of the sample is held by the ten biggest clonotypes. Sequenced: PBMCs. This TCR was recovered from a human donor in good health. Some clones in this sample may be carry-over from other donors' samples.

The nucleotides read TGCGCCAGCAGCGGCGGGGGCGCGGTGAGCTTAGGCTACACCTTC. Protein translation: CASSGGGAVSLGYTF. The rearrangement joined TRBV5-1 to TRBJ1-2; the D gene is perhaps TRBD1, on 6 matching bases. V is pared back by 4 bases and J by 8 bases, with 21 bases lying between the germline termini. The germline V gene sets CDR1 to SGHRS and CDR2 to YFSETQ. Its CDR3 holds 15 amino acids, cysteine through phenylalanine. Only the CDR3 DNA stays, 45 bases, in frame from base 1.